The rows below give T cell receptor beta chains drawn from one sample of a study of blood T cell repertoires in COVID-19. This table comes from immunoSEQ multiplex PCR, and its TCRdb copy is limited to in-frame clones, with some not included. The sample holds 270,000 or so clones, 89% seen once. The sequencing input was peripheral blood. The receptors derive from a woman aged 40 to 55 who had recovered from COVID-19. CDR3s include the opening cysteine and the closing phenylalanine or tryptophan. Each record gives: V gene, clone size, D gene, J gene, CDR3 protein, CDR3 DNA. The D gene is left open where the match is weak. Where a row states a size, it is once, few, many or the class of an expanded clone; other rows omit it.

TRBV3-1/TRBV3-2	.	.	TRBJ1-2	CASSQAETRGGYTF	TGTGCCAGCAGCCAGGCTGAAACCAGGGGTGGATACACCTTC
TRBV9	.	.	TRBJ2-7	CASSPLTSSYEQYF	TGTGCCAGCAGCCCCCTCACGAGCTCCTACGAGCAGTACTTC
TRBV3-1/TRBV3-2	.	TRBD1	TRBJ2-3	CASSSHRDRHTDTQYF	TGTGCCAGCAGCTCGCACCGGGACAGACACACAGATACGCAGTATTTT
TRBV9	.	.	TRBJ1-6	CASSRPGNSPLHF	TGTGCCAGCAGCAGGCCAGGGAATTCACCCCTCCACTTT
TRBV11-1	.	.	TRBJ1-2	CASSLPGGYGYTF	TGTGCCAGCAGCTTACCCGGGGGCTATGGCTACACCTTC
TRBV5-1	.	TRBD1	TRBJ1-3	CASSPGTGLTGNTIYF	TGCGCCAGCAGCCCTGGGACAGGGTTAACAGGAAACACCATATATTTT
TRBV6-5	.	.	TRBJ1-3	CASFGGDSGNTIYF	TGTGCCAGCTTCGGCGGAGACTCTGGAAACACCATATATTTT
TRBV6-2/TRBV6-3	.	TRBD2	TRBJ2-1	CASSRGLLDEQFF	TGTGCCAGCAGTCGGGGACTACTCGATGAGCAGTTCTTC
TRBV20-1	.	TRBD1	TRBJ1-1	CSASSGGVTEAFF	TGCAGTGCTAGTTCAGGGGGCGTCACTGAAGCTTTCTTT
TRBV4-1	.	TRBD1	TRBJ2-5	CASSPGQQETQYF	TGCGCCAGCAGCCCGGGACAGCAAGAGACCCAGTACTTC
TRBV30	.	TRBD2	TRBJ2-1	CAWSRDRGTSGHYNEQFF	TGTGCCTGGAGTCGTGACCGGGGGACTAGCGGTCACTACAATGAGCAGTTCTTC
TRBV5-4	.	.	TRBJ1-1	CASSDPDREAFF	TGTGCCAGCAGCGATCCTGACAGGGAAGCTTTCTTT
TRBV15	.	.	TRBJ2-6	CARVAGHVSGANVLTF	TGTGCCAGGGTTGCGGGGCACGTATCTGGGGCCAACGTCCTGACTTTC
TRBV2	once	.	TRBJ2-1	CASTPNPPGNEQFF	TGTGCCAGTACTCCCAATCCGCCTGGCAATGAGCAGTTCTTC
TRBV19	.	.	TRBJ1-5	CASSIDLDRYSNQPQHF	TGTGCCAGTAGTATAGACCTTGACAGGTATAGCAATCAGCCCCAGCATTTT
TRBV11-2	.	.	TRBJ2-5	CASSLETETQYF	TGTGCCAGCAGCTTGGAGACAGAGACCCAGTACTTC
TRBV5-1	.	TRBD2	TRBJ2-1	CASSPRNGTSGLKEQFF	TGCGCCAGCAGCCCCCGAAATGGGACTAGCGGACTAAAGGAGCAGTTCTTC
TRBV4-3	.	TRBD1	TRBJ1-2	CASSQAGQGNAAGYTF	TGCGCCAGCAGCCAAGCGGGACAGGGAAATGCGGCTGGCTACACCTTC
TRBV4-2	.	.	TRBJ2-5	CASSKNSETRVETQYF	TGTGCCAGCAGCAAAAATTCCGAAACTAGAGTTGAGACCCAGTACTTC
TRBV7-2	.	.	TRBJ1-4	CASRLSRGNEKLFF	TGTGCCAGCCGCCTGTCGAGGGGGAATGAAAAACTGTTTTTT
TRBV6-6	.	.	TRBJ1-1	CASSPQGGGDTEAFF	TGTGCCAGCAGTCCTCAGGGAGGGGGAGACACTGAAGCTTTCTTT
TRBV10-1	.	.	TRBJ1-1	CASSEVWGGTEAFF	TGCGCCAGCAGTGAAGTTTGGGGGGGCACTGAAGCTTTCTTT
TRBV29-1	once	TRBD1	TRBJ2-3	CSVIGTGDLTDTQYF	TGCAGCGTCATCGGGACAGGGGATCTCACAGATACGCAGTATTTT
TRBV12-3/TRBV12-4	once	TRBD1	TRBJ1-2	CASSLGTGVGYTF	TGTGCCAGCAGTTTGGGGACAGGGGTTGGCTACACCTTC
TRBV6-5	.	.	TRBJ1-2	CASSYGPPEGGYTF	TGTGCCAGCAGTTACGGGCCTCCCGAGGGAGGCTACACCTTC
TRBV4-1	.	.	TRBJ1-3	CASSQVFGPGNTIYF	TGCGCCAGCAGCCAAGTTTTCGGTCCTGGAAACACCATATATTTT